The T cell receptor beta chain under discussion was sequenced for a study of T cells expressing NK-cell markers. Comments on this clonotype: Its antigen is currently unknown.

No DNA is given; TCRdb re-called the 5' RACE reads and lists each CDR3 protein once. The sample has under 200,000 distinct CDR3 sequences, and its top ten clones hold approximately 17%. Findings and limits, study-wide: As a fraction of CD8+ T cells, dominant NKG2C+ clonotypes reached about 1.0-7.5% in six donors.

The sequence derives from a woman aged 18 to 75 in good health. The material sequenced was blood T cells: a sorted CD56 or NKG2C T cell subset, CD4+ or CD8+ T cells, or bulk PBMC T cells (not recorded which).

This chain's CDR3 is CASTLDSLTNYGYTF. The rearrangement links TRBV19 to TRBJ1-2; TCRdb gives TRBD1 as the D gene, but with no DNA this cannot be confirmed. The CDR3 runs 15 residues. Germline V lookup: CDR1 LNHDA, CDR2 SQIVND (reference sequence).